This T cell receptor beta chain was obtained from a study of blood T cell repertoires in COVID-19. Across the whole study: The origin of the acute and convalescent COVID-19 samples was the United States, Italy and Spain. T cells, B-cell-depleted T cells, or PBMCs supplied cDNA or gDNA.

The CDR3 runs 13 residues. Trimming pared 4 bases from V and 7 bases from J, leaving 17 bases between. CDR1 is SQVTM, CDR2 ANQGSEA, per germline. Authors' methods: Estimation of nucleated cell counts relied on the amplification of reference gene primers. TCRdb's table, derived via immunoSEQ multiplex PCR, lists solely in-frame clones and lacks some. That table is the source of V, J and clone size, and D and trimming were worked out from the DNA. The sample gives 150,000 to 200,000 clones, 75% to 80% of which show up once; 26% is in the top ten. The specimen sequenced was peripheral blood. The rearrangement joins TRBV29-1 to TRBJ2-7; D not certain. The sequence was obtained from a woman between 65 and 79 years old with acute or convalescent COVID-19. The CDR3 DNA reads TGCAGCGTTGCTTCGGGTGGGTTTGCGGAGCAGTACTTC. Its translation is CSVASGGFAEQYF.